This T cell receptor beta chain was captured in a study of tumor T cells in aggressive B-cell lymphoma (dated by TCRdb to 2017 to 2019). Library generation was performed with the immunoSEQ multiplex PCR assay. Drawn from immuneACCESS, this table holds only the in-frame rearrangements with V and J called that TCRdb kept. Clones are partly lost; checked studies trace under half to an unresolved V gene and leave the rest unexplained. Across this sample there are 2,000 to 2,500 clones, with roughly 90% seen only once. The ten largest account for around 3.3% of the sample. The sample holds one count of this clone. It lacks a known antigen. Base-call qualities are not available, and no considerably larger clone is one nucleotide away. Taken from the germline V gene (reference sequence), the CDR1 and CDR2 loops are GTSNPN and SVGIG. V lost 5 bases and J lost 3 bases, and the count of bases not matched to a germline gene is 8. There are 14 amino acids in the CDR3, from cysteine to phenylalanine inclusive. This entry keeps only the CDR3 DNA: 42 bases, framed from base 1.

Recombination joined TRBV30 with TRBJ2-7, and 9 junctional nucleotides match TRBD1. This clonotype was obtained from an adult with diffuse large B cell lymphoma. Material for sequencing was tumor tissue. The nucleotide sequence is given as TGTGCCTGGGATACCGGGACAGGGTTCTACGAGCAGTACTTC. Translation gives CAWDTGTGFYEQYF.